This T cell receptor (beta chain) appears in the sequencing data of a study of OX40 agonist ivuxolimab in advanced cancers. The overall study: The dose of intravenous ivuxolimab that patients received every 2 weeks ranged from 0.01 to 10 mg/kg. Head and neck, renal cell, melanoma or hepatocellular carcinoma were the cancers that dose-escalation patients had. Those enrolled were about 82% male, with a mean age of approximately 60 years and ages from 23 to 79.

Profiling relied on immunoSEQ multiplex PCR, and the TCRdb table lists in-frame clones only, not all of them. This sample has about 61,000 clones, with about four fifths found just once. Germline-derived CDR1 and CDR2 are MDHEN and SYDVKM. The CDR3 runs to 12 residues. V lost 4 bases and J 7 bases, leaving 8 bases between the germline ends. The receptor was isolated from an adult with an advanced solid tumor such as melanoma, head and neck, liver or kidney cancer. The chain couples TRBV28 to TRBJ1-5, with TRBD1 as a possible D gene (5 bases). Sequenced material: CD4+ or CD8+ T cells sorted from blood, taken in a trial of the OX40 agonist ivuxolimab. The CDR3 reads CASSWTRQPQHF. The CDR3 bases are TGTGCCAGCAGTTGGACAAGACAGCCCCAGCATTTT.